This is a list of T cell receptor beta chains from one sample in a study of cytomegalovirus exposure and HLA in healthy donors. Some clones are missing from TCRdb's copy, which holds only in-frame ones; the method was immunoSEQ multiplex PCR. The profile shows over 150,000 clones, about 71% of them singletons. The sample consisted of PBMCs. These receptors originate from a woman aged 25-40 years in good health and CMV-seronegative. CDR3s include the opening cysteine and the closing phenylalanine or tryptophan. A D gene is named only where the DNA matches it firmly. Size tells how often a clone was seen (once, few, many) or the class of an expanded clone, and some rows leave it out.

TRBV4-1	TRBD1	-	TRBJ1-5	TGCGCCAGCAGCCTTGGACAGGGGCCCAATCAGCCCCAGCATTTT	CASSLGQGPNQPQHF
TRBV19	-	few	TRBJ1-1	TGTGCCAGTAGTATCCAGGAATCTATGAACACTGAAGCTTTCTTT	CASSIQESMNTEAFF
TRBV10-3	TRBD1	-	TRBJ2-1	TGTGCCATCAGGCCGGGACAGGGAAACAATGAGCAGTTCTTC	CAIRPGQGNNEQFF
TRBV7-9	TRBD1	-	TRBJ1-4	TGTGCCAGCAGCTTAGTTTACAGGGGGCGATTGTGGGAAAAACTGTTTTTT	CASSLVYRGRLWEKLFF
TRBV6-6	-	few	TRBJ1-5	TGTGCCACCACGCCTGGAGCCAATCAGCCCCAGCATTTT	CATTPGANQPQHF
TRBV4-3	-	-	TRBJ2-1	TGCGCCAGCAGCCAAGAGGGACTGAGCTCCTACAATGAGCAGTTCTTC	CASSQEGLSSYNEQFF
TRBV27	-	-	TRBJ2-3	TGTGCCAGCAGAAGGGCTGGCGGGAGCACAGATACGCAGTATTTT	CASRRAGGSTDTQYF
TRBV27	-	-	TRBJ1-2	TGTGCCAGCAGTAAAACAGGGACCACTAACTATGGCTACACCTTC	CASSKTGTTNYGYTF
TRBV6-6	TRBD2	-	TRBJ2-5	TGTGCCAGCAGGACTACTAGCGGGGAGAGGGAGACCCAGTACTTC	CASRTTSGERETQYF
TRBV10-3	TRBD2	-	TRBJ2-1	TGTGCCATCAGTGACCTCGGACTAGCGGGAGGTTACAATGAGCAGTTCTTC	CAISDLGLAGGYNEQFF
TRBV15	TRBD2	-	TRBJ2-3	TGTGCCACCAGGACAGCGATCAGCGGGGGCAAGTATTTT	CATRTAISGGKYF
TRBV5-8	-	-	TRBJ1-4	TGTGCCAGCAGCAAGGGCGACAGAGCAACTAATGAAAAACTGTTTTTT	CASSKGDRATNEKLFF
TRBV5-6	TRBD1	-	TRBJ2-7	TGTGCCAGCAGCGAGACAGGGAGCAGGTACGAGCAGTACTTC	CASSETGSRYEQYF
TRBV27	TRBD1	-	TRBJ2-7	TGTGCCAGCAGTCCATCGACAGGGGCTTCCTACGAGCAGTACTTC	CASSPSTGASYEQYF
TRBV4-1	TRBD1	-	TRBJ1-2	TGCGCCAGCAGCCAAGGACAGGGAAGAGGATATGGCTACACCTTC	CASSQGQGRGYGYTF
TRBV5-4	TRBD2	-	TRBJ2-1	TGTGCCAGCAGCCGGGATGCCCGGGAGGGTGATGAGCAGTTCTTC	CASSRDAREGDEQFF
TRBV14	-	few	TRBJ2-5	TGTGCCAGCAGCCAAAGACTAGATGGACTGATAGGGACCCAGTACTTC	CASSQRLDGLIGTQYF
TRBV5-5	TRBD1	-	TRBJ1-4	TGTGCCAGCAGCTCCTCATTGACAGGGACTGAAAAACTGTTTTTT	CASSSSLTGTEKLFF
TRBV4-2	-	-	TRBJ2-7	TGTGCCAGCAGCCAAGAACCGGGTAACACCTACGAGCAGTACTTC	CASSQEPGNTYEQYF
TRBV15	-	-	TRBJ2-5	TGTGCCACCAGCCGGGCAGGGTACCTTAAAGAGACCCAGTACTTC	CATSRAGYLKETQYF
TRBV28	TRBD1	-	TRBJ1-5	TGTGCCAGCAGCTCCCGAGGACAGGGGAGCAATCAGCCCCAGCATTTT	CASSSRGQGSNQPQHF
TRBV4-1	TRBD2	once	TRBJ2-5	TGCGCCAGCAGCCAAGATACGGGCACTAGCGGGGGTGAAGAGACCCAGTACTTC	CASSQDTGTSGGEETQYF
TRBV28	-	-	TRBJ1-2	TGTGCCAGCAGTTTTGTTCTGGCAGGGAGGCTTGGCTACACCTTC	CASSFVLAGRLGYTF
TRBV29-1	-	-	TRBJ2-1	TGCAGCGTTCTAGGTGAGCAGTTCTTC	CSVLGEQFF
TRBV7-9	-	few	TRBJ2-1	TGTGCCAGCAGCTTAATGAACGGAGACAATGAGCAGTTCTTC	CASSLMNGDNEQFF
TRBV6-5	TRBD1	few	TRBJ2-3	TGTGCCAGCAGTACCAGCAGGGGGAAAGATACGCAGTATTTT	CASSTSRGKDTQYF
TRBV29-1	-	-	TRBJ2-1	TGCAGCGTTGGGGAGACAGGCGTTACAGACAATGAGCAGTTCTTC	CSVGETGVTDNEQFF
TRBV28	-	-	TRBJ1-5	TGTGCCAGCAGTTTATGGGGCAGGGAAATGAGCAATCAGCCCCAGCATTTT	CASSLWGREMSNQPQHF
TRBV6-4	TRBD1	-	TRBJ1-2	TGTGCCAGCAGAGATTCCGGGACAGGGGGAGGCTACACCTTC	CASRDSGTGGGYTF
TRBV4-1	-	-	TRBJ1-5	TGCGCCAGCAGCCAAGTCACCGGGGGAGACGTGCAGCCCCAGCATTTT	CASSQVTGGDVQPQHF
TRBV18	-	once	TRBJ2-6	TGTGCCAGCTCACCGGCCACAGGGTATGGTTCTGGGGCCAACGTCCTGACTTTC	CASSPATGYGSGANVLTF
TRBV19	TRBD2	-	TRBJ2-3	TGTGCCGCAGCTAGCGGGGGCACAGATACGCAGTATTTT	CAAASGGTDTQYF
TRBV7-7	TRBD1	-	TRBJ2-7	TGTGCCAGCAGCTTAGACAGGGGAGACGAGCAGTACTTC	CASSLDRGDEQYF